Reported below is one T cell receptor (beta chain). The data derive from a study of T cell changes during pregnancy in multiple sclerosis. Profiled with immunoSEQ multiplex PCR; TCRdb holds only in-frame clones, not every one. The sample yields approximately 130,000 clones, roughly 95% seen once. CDR3 size: 13 residues. Per the germline V gene, CDR1 is MNHNS and CDR2 is SASEGT. The V end lost 6 bases, the J end lost 7 bases, and 13 bases lay between the germline ends. Sequenced here: peripheral blood, sampled after pregnancy. This chain joins TRBV6-1 and TRBJ2-1, with D perhaps matching TRBD2 (6 bases). The receptor was isolated from a female donor with multiple sclerosis, enrolled in a pregnancy study. The CDR3 region is CASSILAMNEQFF. CDR3 nucleotide sequence: TGTGCCAGCAGCATACTAGCAATGAATGAGCAGTTCTTC.